Shown below are 26 T cell receptor beta chains from a single sample sequenced in a study of T cells after yellow fever vaccination. TCRdb passed the 5' RACE reads through MiXCR, listing each CDR3 protein once. Of over 250,000 distinct CDR3 sequences listed, around 5.2% were seen once; the top ten hold about 3.5%. The sequences come from CD4+ T cells sorted from PBMCs, collected on the day of the yellow fever booster vaccination. Receptor source: a man younger than 35 who received the YFV17D yellow fever vaccine.

This clonotype has at least ten counts. V usage is TRBV15 and J usage is TRBJ2-4; 7 bases are a match to TRBD2. The CDR3 is 19 amino acids. J was trimmed by 3 bases and V by 5 bases; bases with no gene match: 19. CDR1 LNHNV and CDR2 YYDKDF come from the germline V gene (reference sequence). The CDR3 DNA is TGTGCCACCAGCCTACCCCAGGGTAATGGCTGGGGGGGCAAAAACATTCAGTACTTC. The encoded protein is CATSLPQGNGWGGKNIQYF.

This clonotype was observed many times. This chain joins TRBV23-1 and TRBJ2-7; a weak D match, TRBD2 (6 bases). TRBV23-1 is known as an ORF, though its function is uncertain. This CDR3 is 16 amino acids long. V lost 7 bases to trimming and J lost 6 bases, with 25 bases between them. CDR3 protein: CASNILLKKGRCEQYV. DNA for the CDR3: TGCGCCAGCAATATCCTCTTGAAAAAGGGGAGGTGCGAGCAGTACGTC.

At least ten counts were recorded for this clonotype. This chain uses TRBV6-1 with TRBJ2-4; 7 nucleotides match TRBD1. The J segment lost 4 bases and the V segment lost 7 bases, leaving 16 bases of the junction unmatched. The length of the CDR3 is 17 residues. Germline lookup yields CDR1 MNHNS and CDR2 SASEGT. CDR3 coding DNA: TGTGCCAGCACTCCCGGGACAGCGACCATTGGGAAAAACATTCAGTACTTC. Translated: CASTPGTATIGKNIQYF.

Regarding this clonotype: No conserved phenylalanine or tryptophan is present at the end of the CDR3, so a read error is the likely explanation. The chain is built from TRBV25-1 and TRBJ1-6; D may be TRBD1 (6 bases). CDR1 and CDR2 from the germline V gene are MGHDK and SYGVNS. Trimming left V 2 bases short and J 10 bases short, with 15 bases between. This CDR3 region has 15 residues. CDR3 in amino acids: CASSESRGGHSPLHS. The CDR3 nucleotides are TGTGCCAGCAGTGAAAGTCGAGGGGGGCACTCACCCCTCCACTCT.

This clonotype was counted a few times. The chain couples TRBV29-1 to TRBJ2-5; 8 bases line up with TRBD2. This CDR3 region has 11 residues. Germline V lookup: CDR1 SQVTM, CDR2 ANQGSEA. V was pared by 7 bases and J by 5 bases, with 3 bases of the junction left unmatched. The CDR3 bases are TGCAGCGGCGGGGGGCGGGAGACCCAGTACTTC. It translates to CSGGGRETQYF.

V is TRBV6-5 and J is TRBJ1-2; perhaps TRBD1 as D (6 bases). The CDR3 runs to 17 residues. Germline V gene sequence: CDR1 MNHEY, CDR2 SVGAGI. V was cut by 4 bases and J by 7 bases, with 25 bases left in between. The chain's CDR3 is CASSSPGRGDSRGGYTF. The CDR3 DNA is TGTGCCAGCAGTTCCCCTGGCAGGGGAGACTCTCGAGGTGGCTACACCTTC.

This chain links TRBV28 with TRBJ1-1; TRBD1 aligns across 11 bases. V was pared by 6 bases and J by 0 bases, with 3 bases of the junction left unmatched. CDR3 length: 15 residues. Germline V gene sequence: CDR1 MDHEN, CDR2 SYDVKM. This CDR3 is CASSGQGALNTEAFF. The CDR3 DNA reads TGTGCCAGCAGCGGACAGGGGGCCCTGAACACTGAAGCTTTCTTT.

The J gene is TRBJ1-5, the V gene TRBV19; 8 positions agree with TRBD1. The V gene end was trimmed by 10 bases and the J gene end by 3 bases; junction bases not matched to a gene: 11. This CDR3 has 15 residues. The germline CDR1 and CDR2 sequences are LNHDA and SQIVND (reference sequence). The CDR3 sequence is CATSQGAVSNQPQHF. In DNA, the CDR3 is TGTGCCACCTCGCAGGGGGCGGTCTCCAATCAGCCCCAGCATTTT. The entire variable domain, with the rest obtained from reference TRBV19 and TRBJ1-5, is as follows: DGGITQSPKYLFRKEGQNVTLSCEQNLNHDAMYWYRQDPGQGLRLIYYSQIVNDFQKGDIAEGYSVSREKKESFPLTVTSAQKNPTAFYLCATSQGAVSNQPQHFGDGTRLSIL.

In its sample, this clonotype was seen many times. The J gene is TRBJ2-7, the V gene TRBV10-3, with TRBD1 identical over 9 bases. Trimming removed 5 bases from V and 6 bases from J; junction bases left unmatched: 5. The CDR3 runs 13 residues. Germline values: CDR1 ENHRY, CDR2 SYGVKD. The CDR3 loop reads CAISPGQGSEQYF. The CDR3 DNA reads as TGTGCCATCAGTCCGGGACAGGGCTCCGAGCAGTACTTC.

V is TRBV5-4 and J is TRBJ2-7; 10 bases are shared with TRBD2. J lost 2 bases, V lost 1 base, and 3 bases had no gene match. The CDR3 length is 15 residues. CDR1 and CDR2 from the germline V gene are SGHNT and YYREEE (reference sequence). The chain's CDR3 is CASSLSGTSAYEQYF. The CDR3 DNA sequence: TGTGCCAGCAGCTTGAGTGGGACTAGCGCCTACGAGCAGTACTTC. The full variable domain, rest sourced from reference TRBV5-4 and TRBJ2-7, is ETGVTQSPTHLIKTRGQQVTLRCSSQSGHNTVSWYQQALGQGPQFIFQYYREEENGRGNFPPRFSGLQFPNYSSELNVNALELDDSALYLCASSLSGTSAYEQYFGPGTRLTVT.

The chain employs TRBV7-8 and TRBJ2-7, with TRBD2 matching 7 bases. The CDR3 is 15 amino acids. CDR1 is SGHVS and CDR2 is FQNEAQ in the germline V gene. V was clipped by 5 bases and J by 0 bases; unmatched bases: 7. The CDR3 protein is CASSLRAGSSYEQYV. CDR3 DNA: TGTGCCAGCAGCCTCAGAGCGGGGAGCTCCTACGAGCAGTACGTC.

This clonotype was recorded a few times. The chain employs TRBV7-2 and TRBJ2-7, with 7 bases fitting TRBD1. With 1 base clipped from V and 1 base from J, the junction kept 4 bases outside the gene matches. Germline V CDR1 and CDR2: SGHTA, FQGNSA. The CDR3 totals 15 residues. In nucleotides, the CDR3 is TGTGCCAGCAGCTTAGGTGACAGGGAATCCTACGAGCAGTACTTC. It codes for CASSLGDRESYEQYF.

V and J are TRBV5-6 and TRBJ1-1; D is ambiguous. V was trimmed by 2 bases and J by 0 bases, leaving 11 bases between them. Germline V CDR1 and CDR2: SGHDT, YYEEEE. CDR3 length equals 15 residues. CDR3 amino acids: CASSFGPVLNTEAFF. DNA of the CDR3: TGTGCCAGCAGCTTTGGACCGGTTTTGAACACTGAAGCTTTCTTT.

For this clonotype: Its ends do not fully match the called genes, so a read error is possible. J is TRBJ2-1 and V is TRBV12-3 or TRBV12-4; the match to TRBD2 covers 14 bases. The CDR3 is 16 amino acids. DNA for the CDR3: TGTGCCAGCAGTTTAGCGGGGACTAGCGGGGGAAATGGGCAGTTCTTC. Protein: CASSLAGTSGGNGQFF.

This clonotype was recorded a few times. The chain is built from TRBV7-9 and TRBJ1-1; 10 nucleotides match TRBD1. Germline loops: CDR1 SEHNR, CDR2 FQNEAQ (reference sequence). J gave up 7 bases and V 2 bases, and 10 bases lay outside the gene matches. The CDR3 runs to 16 residues. For the CDR3, the DNA is TGTGCCAGCAGCTTAAGGGGAGACAGGGGGCTGGATGAAGCTTTCTTT. Amino acids: CASSLRGDRGLDEAFF.

The sample holds many counts of this clonotype. The rearrangement links TRBV5-6 to TRBJ2-3; D not certain. The CDR3 consists of 15 residues. Trimming took off 3 bases at V and 2 bases at J, with 13 bases between the two ends. Germline V gene data show CDR1 as SGHDT and CDR2 as YYEEEE. CDR3 in amino acids: CASSSKARITDTQYF. In DNA form, the CDR3 reads TGTGCCAGCAGCTCCAAGGCTCGGATCACAGATACGCAGTATTTT.

About this clonotype itself: It is likely a read error, because the conserved phenylalanine at the end of the CDR3 is missing. The chain has TRBV12-3 or TRBV12-4 and TRBJ1-5, with D unclear. The CDR3 is 14 residues long. The V gene lost 3 bases and the J gene lost 0 bases, with 6 bases spanning the gap. CDR3 in DNA: TGTGCCAGCAGTTTGGGTGATAGCAATCAGCCCCAGCATTCT. It translates to CASSLGDSNQPQHS.

This clonotype was observed many times. The chain uses TRBV28 and TRBJ1-3, with D tentatively TRBD1 (6 bases). Germline CDR1 is MDHEN and CDR2 is SYDVKM. V was trimmed by 7 bases and J by 8 bases, leaving 21 bases between them. There are 15 residues in the CDR3. This CDR3 reads CASTSGQNPGDTIYF. CDR3 in DNA: TGTGCCAGCACCTCCGGACAGAACCCCGGGGACACCATATATTTT.

This clonotype occurred many times. Here the CDR3 DNA reads TGCGCCAGCACGGCTCCCGGGGGCTACAATGAGCAGTTCTTC. It specifies CASTAPGGYNEQFF. The chain employs TRBV4-1 and TRBJ2-1, with D tentatively TRBD2 (6 bases). The CDR3 spans 14 residues. Germline V gene data show CDR1 as MGHRA and CDR2 as YSYEKL. The ends were cut back, 7 bases at V and 3 bases at J, with 13 bases in the middle.

Many counts were recorded for this clonotype. The V call is TRBV28, the J call TRBJ2-7; D unresolved. The CDR3 consists of 11 residues. The germline CDR1 and CDR2 sequences are MDHEN and SYDVKM. Between the trimmed V and J ends, which lost 4 bases and 3 bases, there was a span of 4 bases. CDR3 sequence reads: CASSSLYEQYV. CDR3 DNA sequence: TGTGCCAGCAGTTCTCTCTACGAGCAGTACGTC.

V and J are TRBV28 and TRBJ2-1; unclear D gene. The CDR3 covers 14 residues. Trimming cost V 2 bases and J 7 bases, with 12 bases left between them. CDR1 and CDR2 (germline): MDHEN, SYDVKM. The CDR3: CASSLSAPPNEQFF. Here the CDR3 DNA reads TGTGCCAGCAGTTTAAGCGCCCCCCCTAATGAGCAGTTCTTC.

This sequence joins TRBV18 and TRBJ2-1, with TRBD1 as a possible D gene (6 bases). The germline V gene has CDR1 KGHSH and CDR2 LQKENI. The CDR3 contains 17 residues. V was clipped by 0 bases and J by 0 bases, with 12 bases between them. The CDR3 reads CASSPPGRGISYNEQFF. The DNA of the CDR3 is TGTGCCAGCTCACCACCGGGCAGGGGCATCTCCTACAATGAGCAGTTCTTC.

This clonotype was found a few times. The chain combines TRBV24-1 with TRBJ2-1; 8 bases match TRBD1. This CDR3 region has 14 residues. Germline lookup yields CDR1 KGHDR and CDR2 SFDVKD. The V segment lost 4 bases and the J segment 7 bases; nucleotides outside the gene matches: 5. CDR3 amino acids: CATSDQGQVNEQFF. CDR3 sequence (DNA): TGTGCCACCAGTGACCAGGGACAGGTTAATGAGCAGTTCTTC.

The chain is built from TRBV4-1 and TRBJ2-6, with 7 bases identical to TRBD2. The CDR3 extends over 17 amino acids. V shed 0 bases and J 1 base; nucleotides not matched to a gene: 3. CDR1 is MGHRA and CDR2 is YSYEKL in the germline V gene. This CDR3 is CASSQDAGVSGANVLTF. CDR3 DNA: TGCGCCAGCAGCCAAGATGCGGGGGTTTCTGGGGCCAACGTCCTGACTTTC.

In its sample, this clonotype was seen a few times. The chain has TRBV24-1 and TRBJ2-2; perhaps TRBD1 as D (6 bases). From germline, CDR1 is KGHDR and CDR2 SFDVKD. V gave up 3 bases and J gave up 0 bases, with 13 bases separating them. The CDR3 loop spans 17 amino acids. The CDR3 loop reads CATSDQGTRANTGELFF. Here the CDR3 DNA reads TGTGCCACCAGTGATCAGGGGACGAGAGCGAACACCGGGGAGCTGTTTTTT.

The DNA for the CDR3 is TGTGCCAGCTCACCGGGAAGACAGGGTTTGAACACTGAAGCTTTCTTT. Translated: CASSPGRQGLNTEAFF. The genes are TRBV18 and TRBJ1-1; the match to TRBD1 covers 7 bases. With V trimmed by 3 bases and J by 0 bases, 7 bases remained unmatched. The CDR3 is 16 residues long. Germline CDR1 and CDR2: KGHSH and LQKENI.